This record concerns one TCR beta chain sequence. Its antigen is unknown. Base qualities are not at hand, and no much larger clone is one base apart. This sample was taken from a study of regulatory T cells in long-lasting Graves disease (dated by TCRdb to the early 2020s). In terms of the full investigation: Patients with newly diagnosed Graves' disease had been on antithyroid drugs for under 3 months. The study was conducted in China and was registered as a clinical trial. A total of around 35 samples underwent TCR sequencing, from about 13 patients with persistent Graves' disease and roughly 20 patients with newly diagnosed Graves' disease. Peripheral blood TCR sequencing and RNA sequencing compared persistent Graves' disease patients with newly diagnosed Graves' disease patients. What the work shows at the level of the full study, not this receptor alone: Patients with persistent disease shared more public clonotypes (about 2,700) than newly diagnosed patients did (approximately 1,000). Persistent Graves' disease patients showed lower TCR Shannon entropy and fewer highly expanded clones than newly diagnosed patients, suggesting clonal expansion. Peripheral blood alone was examined, since thyroid tissue, which constituted the primary lesion, could not be accessed. Only the TCR beta chain was sequenced and analyzed. The authors acknowledged the small sample size as a limitation that may reduce accuracy.

The sample's time point label, decoded: newly diagnosed GD, antithyroid drugs for less than 3 months. For both TCR sequencing and RNA sequencing, RNA was extracted from PBMCs in TRIzol. The diagnosis of Graves' disease was made according to American Thyroid Association guidelines. Patients for the study were recruited at an endocrinology department in Xi'an, China. Each patient gave about 9.1 milliliters of peripheral blood, collected in an EDTA anticoagulant tube. Ficoll Paque Plus density gradient separation was used to isolate PBMCs, and no further T cell sorting was performed. RNA quality was checked with an Agilent 2100 Bioanalyzer and agarose gel, and concentration with a NanoDrop 2000. The method was multiplex PCR. Sequenced on an Illumina HiSeq 4000. CDR3 regions were amplified by Arm-PCR with iRepertoire HTBI primers to construct TCR beta libraries. Gel purification was performed on PCR products prior to sequencing. The authors' analysis ran thus. Gene usage analysis of CDR3 amino acid clonotypes used the 62 TRBV and 14 to 15 TRBJ segments found across samples. Filtered high-quality paired reads were merged into contigs using COPE and FqMerger. BLAST was used to align contigs to IMGT TRBV, TRBD and TRBJ reference genes, with CDR3 defined following IMGT. Clonotypes above 0.1% frequency were classified as highly expanded clones. Shannon entropy served as the measure of repertoire diversity, while the Gini coefficient captured V-J evenness. Public clonotypes were defined as clonotypes shared by more than one individual. TCRdb handled the public reads itself, with Q25 trimming in fastp and clone calling in MiXCR, and kept productive beta chains. Each CDR3 protein gets just one entry, which takes the most common genes and DNA from the rows behind it. These V and J calls are TCRdb output, not the study's own analysis. The sample profile shows 350,000 to 500,000 distinct CDR3 sequences; roughly 15% of them were found once. The ten largest clonotypes hold roughly 18% of the sample.

These data are also associated with another study on T cells in Graves' hyperthyroidism and ophthalmopathy. The second study also describes: Stable Graves' hyperthyroidism was defined as the absence of progression to ophthalmopathy over 18 months of follow-up. Hyperthyroidism patients were aged 18 to 65 years and newly diagnosed, with disease duration of less than 2 months. Any patient with an uncontrolled infection, another autoimmune disease, pregnancy or lactation was excluded. Diagnoses were based on clinical symptoms, serum thyroxine and TRAb, thyroid ultrasound and orbital computed tomography. The TCR CDR3 was subjected to a first round of RT-PCR using the HTBI primer set and the Qiagen OneStep RT-PCR kit. Most expanded thyroid clonotypes (frequency above 0.001) were also detected in blood, a finding suggesting that blood repertoires may reflect thyroid immune responses. A model built on a 13 V-J signature distinguished ophthalmopathy from stable hyperthyroidism, reaching around 90% sensitivity and 81.08% specificity in cross-validation and 80%/75% in testing. In validation, the model predicted progression to ophthalmopathy a median of around six months before onset, with approximately 70% sensitivity and 72.22% specificity. TCR V-J signatures able to tell the groups apart were searched for in a discovery cohort of 100 or so patients, of whom more than 40 had Graves' ophthalmopathy and 55 to 60 had stable Graves' hyperthyroidism. Prospective prediction of ophthalmopathy was tested in an independent validation cohort of fewer than 20 hyperthyroidism patients and some 17 patients who later progressed to ophthalmopathy. The 85 to 100 discovery patients were randomly split 7:3 into training and test sets. The study also compared thyroid tissue and blood T-cell repertoires from roughly 6 Graves' hyperthyroidism patients. Once sampling was done, hyperthyroidism patients were given methimazole at a starting dose of 30 mg daily, whereas ophthalmopathy patients were given high-dose intravenous methylprednisolone. Libraries were constructed in a second round of multiplex PCR, after which size selection and purification were performed. The libraries were sequenced on an Illumina HiSeq2000 using paired-end 100 bp reads. SOAPnuke was used to process the raw data, throwing out any read that contained adapters or uncalled bases, had a mean Phred below 15, or lacked an exact constant-primer or identifier match. COPE v1.2.5 was used to merge high-quality paired reads, and clonotypes were defined as unique nucleotide sequences. MiTCR v1.1 was used to align the clonotypes against IMGT TRBV, TRBD and TRBJ reference segments. The analysis was restricted to V-J combinations with a frequency above 0.0001, which together covered 99% to 99.2% of the repertoires. The TCS score was defined as F50 (clonal expansion) divided by E x V (chaos), with BLOSUM62-based TCRdist calculated between CDR3 peptides within each V-J. Welch's t-statistics and random forest reduced 500 to 550 V-J features to roughly 13, which were used in a naive Bayes classifier (R e1071). No statistical method was used to set the sample size in advance, and investigators knew the group allocation. According to the paper, TCR Vbeta CDR3 sequencing was carried out on approximately 140 peripheral blood samples, which came from fewer than 50 ophthalmopathy, approximately 78 hyperthyroidism and approximately 17 progressor patients.

This sequence originates from a woman aged 50 to 65 with Graves disease. Donor details come from another sample of the same person, matched by shared clones. The input for sequencing was peripheral blood mononuclear cells (PBMCs), taken at new diagnosis, from a patient treated with antithyroid drugs.

The DNA reads TGTGCCAGTAGCCCCGTCTGGGACCTGGAGCAGTTCTTC. Protein translation: CASSPVWDLEQFF. The sequence is built from TRBV19 and TRBJ2-1; the D gene assignment is perhaps TRBD1 or TRBD2, with each matching 5 bases. According to the germline V gene (reference sequence), CDR1 reads LNHDA and CDR2 reads SQIVND. CDR3 length: 13 amino acids, cysteine to phenylalanine. Only the CDR3 portion is preserved as DNA: 39 bases, with reading frame beginning at the first base. V and J are truncated by 6 bases and 10 bases respectively, leaving an intervening sequence of 16 bases.